What follows describes a single T cell receptor (beta chain). The sample holds a few counts of this clonotype. Its antigen is still unknown. Within one base of it there is no much larger clone, and no base qualities were kept. For sequencing, an Illumina HiSeq 1500 was employed. The public reads were reprocessed in TCRdb via fastp at Q25 and MiXCR, keeping in-frame beta chains. Every CDR3 protein is listed once, alongside the most common genes and DNA of its rows. This sample comprises roughly 220,000 distinct CDR3 sequences, less than 50% of them detected only once. The top ten hold approximately 59% of the sample. The treatment or condition label, as the study defines it: in vitro stimulation with specific CMV peptide epitopes to enrich CMV-specific T cells. This sample is drawn from a study of T cell repertoires in cytomegalovirus infection (dated by TCRdb to 2018 to 2020). In terms of the full investigation: Alongside well-studied HLA-B-restricted epitopes, the peptide stimulations were aimed at recently identified HLA-C-restricted CMV epitopes, whose presentation resists viral immunomodulation. Donor HLA type was relevant to the analysis, because carriage of CMV infection together with the matching HLA type was indicated by public TCR beta signatures. Study-wide findings and limitations: The ex vivo response was dominated by HLA-C-restricted CMV-specific TCR beta clonotypes, and the single most frequent clonotype in two of eight donors was supplied by these HLA-C-restricted clonotypes. Cumulative frequency of public TCR beta family members discriminated carriers of CMV infection plus the relevant HLA type in this cohort and an independent roughly 350-donor cohort.

Per the germline V gene (reference sequence), SEHNR is the CDR1 and FQNEAQ is the CDR2. At the junction V is shortened by 0 bases and J by 2 bases, with 8 bases in between. Including the terminal cysteine and phenylalanine, the CDR3 comprises 14 residues. CDR3 DNA only is kept here, 42 bases in frame from base 1. The receptor was isolated from a human donor in good health (CMV status not recorded). Some clones in this sample may be carry-over from other donors' samples. Recombination linked TRBV7-9 to TRBJ2-7; a tentative D call is TRBD1 (5 bases match). The sample here was CD8+ T cells from cultured PBMCs, taken from culture after CMV antigen stimulation. The DNA is TGTGCCAGCAGCTTAGCGCAGGGCCCCTACGAGCAGTACTTC. It translates as CASSLAQGPYEQYF. Supplemented by the reference TRBV7-9 and TRBJ2-7 proteins around the CDR3, the complete variable domain is DTGVSQNPRHKITKRGQNVTFRCDPISEHNRLYWYRQTLGQGPEFLTYFQNEAQLEKSRLLSDRFSAERPKGSFSTLEIQRTEQGDSAMYLCASSLAQGPYEQYFGPGTRLTVT.